Sequencing of this TCR beta chain was carried out in a study of Ad26.COV2.S vaccination and SARS-CoV-2 variants. At the level of the study: Ad26.COV2.S given intramuscularly, once or twice 56 days apart.

The treatment: over 15 received Ad26.COV2.S at low or high dose, single or two shots; 5 received placebo; per-sample allocation not given. The investigators took samples on day 63 after the first vaccine or placebo injection. There are 16 residues in the CDR3. CDR1 is SGHVS, CDR2 FQNEAQ, per germline. V gave up 2 bases and J gave up 5 bases, with 16 bases separating them. The data were produced by immunoSEQ multiplex PCR, yet TCRdb's version contains in-frame clones alone and is incomplete. The sample has some 250,000 clones; 88% are singletons. The chain combines TRBV7-8 with TRBJ1-5, with D uncertain. This sequence was found in a person aged 18-65 years who received the Ad26.COV2.S COVID-19 vaccine or a placebo. The source material was peripheral blood, sampled in a trial of Ad26.COV2.S vaccine versus placebo. CDR3 DNA: TGTGCCAGCAGCTTATACCGGGCCACAAGAGATCAGCCCCAGCATTTT. As protein: CASSLYRATRDQPQHF.